This passage covers 26 T cell receptor beta chains from one sample sequenced in a study of OX40 agonist ivuxolimab in advanced cancers. Sequencing used immunoSEQ multiplex PCR; TCRdb keeps in-frame clones, though not all of them. The sample has about 73,000 clones; 75% to 95% are singletons. This sample comprised CD4+ or CD8+ T cells sorted from blood, obtained in a trial of the OX40 agonist ivuxolimab. The receptors here all came from an adult with an advanced solid tumor such as melanoma, head and neck, liver or kidney cancer.

For the CDR3, the DNA is TGTGCCAGCAGTTTATACATTACCAACTATGGCTACACCTTC. This codes for CASSLYITNYGYTF. V usage is TRBV28 and J usage is TRBJ1-2; D is ambiguous. This CDR3 spans 14 amino acids. Trimming cost V 1 base and J 2 bases, with 8 bases left between them. Germline CDR1 and CDR2: MDHEN and SYDVKM.

This clone is a singleton in its sample. The chain combines TRBV4-2 with TRBJ2-1; 13 nucleotides align to TRBD2. Germline V lookup: CDR1 LGHNA, CDR2 YNFKEQ. J gave up 7 bases and V 4 bases, and 1 base lay outside the gene matches. CDR3 length equals 14 residues. CDR3 loop: CASSPGLAGNEQFF. DNA of the CDR3: TGTGCCAGCAGCCCGGGACTAGCGGGAAATGAGCAGTTCTTC.

V gene TRBV11-2 combines with J gene TRBJ1-5; no firm D call. V lost 5 bases and J 2 bases, leaving 13 bases between the germline ends. The germline V gene encodes CDR1 SGHAT and CDR2 FQNNGV. This CDR3 is 15 amino acids long. In nucleotides, the CDR3 is TGTGCCAGCAGCCGGGGTTTGGTCGGCAATCAGCCCCAGCATTTT. Translating it yields CASSRGLVGNQPQHF.

The chain couples TRBV7-8 to TRBJ2-2, with a weak D call TRBD1 (6 bases). The CDR3 has 19 residues. V lost 5 bases to trimming and J lost 3 bases, with 25 bases between them. In germline, CDR1 is SGHVS, CDR2 FQNEAQ. The CDR3 region is CASSLRGLRVVTYTGELFF. The DNA for the CDR3 is TGTGCCAGCAGCCTTAGGGGGTTGAGGGTTGTAACCTACACCGGGGAGCTGTTTTTT.

This clone was seen a single time. The chain uses TRBV7-2 and TRBJ2-3; weak D call: TRBD1 (5 bases). Germline V CDR1 and CDR2: SGHTA, FQGNSA. There are 15 residues in the CDR3. Trimming cost V 5 bases and J 2 bases, with 14 bases left between them. The CDR3 DNA is TGTGCCAGCAGCGCCCAGGGTAAGGCCACAGATACGCAGTATTTT. Its protein is CASSAQGKATDTQYF. The whole variable domain, filled in from reference TRBV7-2 and TRBJ2-3, reads GAGVSQSPSNKVTEKGKDVELRCDPISGHTALYWYRQSLGQGLEFLIYFQGNSAPDKSGLPSDRFSAERTGGSVSTLTIQRTQQEDSAVYLCASSAQGKATDTQYFGPGTRLTVL.

J is TRBJ2-2 and V is TRBV30, with 8 bases identical to TRBD1. V lost 5 bases and J lost 6; bases outside the gene matches: 2. There are 12 residues in the CDR3. From germline, CDR1 is GTSNPN and CDR2 SVGIG (reference sequence). Written as DNA, the CDR3 is TGTGCCTGGTCGACAGGGGCCGGGGAGCTGTTTTTT. It is translated as CAWSTGAGELFF.

The chain combines TRBV5-1 with TRBJ2-5; TRBD2 aligns across 7 bases. CDR3 length: 14 residues. The germline V gene encodes CDR1 SGHRS and CDR2 YFSETQ. V dropped 1 base and J dropped 4; count of bases not matched to a gene: 4. The CDR3 here is CASSLSGRGETQYF. Written as DNA, the CDR3 is TGCGCCAGCAGCTTGTCGGGGAGGGGAGAGACCCAGTACTTC.

The V gene is TRBV27, the J gene TRBJ2-2; 11 bases align to TRBD2. CDR1 and CDR2 from the germline V gene are MNHEY and SMNVEV (reference sequence). The CDR3 sequence is 20 residues long. With V trimmed by 4 bases and J by 4 bases, 17 bases remained unmatched. The CDR3 loop is CASSSHGTSGPGGSTGELFF. CDR3 sequence (DNA): TGTGCCAGCAGTTCACACGGGACTAGCGGTCCCGGGGGGTCCACCGGGGAGCTGTTTTTT.

This chain uses TRBV5-1 with TRBJ1-1; a weak D match, TRBD1 (6 bases). This CDR3 has 14 amino acids. Deletions cut 6 bases from V and 2 bases from J, with 14 bases between. Germline CDR1 is SGHRS and CDR2 is YFSETQ. As DNA, the CDR3 is TGCGCCAGCACTCAACAGGGAGGAAACACTGAAGCTTTCTTT. This sequence encodes CASTQQGGNTEAFF.

The rearrangement uses TRBV9 and TRBJ1-1, with 7 bases aligning to TRBD1. Per germline, CDR1 SGDLS and CDR2 YYNGEE. V shed 7 bases, J shed 2 bases, and the junction held 5 bases outside the gene matches. The CDR3 sequence is 13 residues long. In DNA, the CDR3 is TGTGCCAGCGGAAACAGGGGAAACACTGAAGCTTTCTTT. Its translation: CASGNRGNTEAFF.

The count of this clone is one. This chain uses TRBV29-1 with TRBJ2-4, with 9 bases fitting TRBD1. This CDR3 has 13 amino acids. CDR1 and CDR2 from the germline V gene are SQVTM and ANQGSEA. V shed 6 bases, J shed 2 bases, and the junction held 2 bases outside the gene matches. In nucleotides, the CDR3 is TGCAGCGTCGGACAGGGGACCAAAAACATTCAGTACTTC. Protein product: CSVGQGTKNIQYF.

The rearrangement links TRBV6-5 to TRBJ2-7; no clear D gene. Trimming removed 2 bases at V and 3 bases at J, with 17 bases between. The length of the CDR3 is 16 residues. Germline-derived CDR1 and CDR2 are MNHEY and SVGAGI. The CDR3, as DNA: TGTGCCAGCAGTTACGGAACCCCATCTTCGGGCTACGAGCAGTACTTC. This encodes CASSYGTPSSGYEQYF.

J is TRBJ2-3 and V is TRBV6-5; tentative D call: TRBD2 (6 bases). V lost 6 bases and J lost 9, with 16 bases in between. CDR1 MNHEY and CDR2 SVGAGI come from the germline V gene. The CDR3 contains 13 residues. CDR3 coding DNA: TGTGCCAGCAGACCACGGGAGTCCCCCACGCAGTATTTT. This sequence encodes CASRPRESPTQYF.

The chain has TRBV18 and TRBJ2-7; 9 bases are a match to TRBD1. This CDR3 spans 16 amino acids. CDR1 and CDR2 from the germline V gene are KGHSH and LQKENI. V was clipped by 2 bases and J by 1 base; unmatched bases: 6. CDR3 protein: CASSPGDREGSYEQYF. The CDR3 DNA is TGTGCCAGCTCACCAGGGGACAGGGAAGGGTCCTACGAGCAGTACTTC.

CDR3 nucleotides: TGTGCCAGCTCGCTGGGAGTAGCGGGAGGGAGCACAGATACGCAGTATTTT. Translated: CASSLGVAGGSTDTQYF. The V call is TRBV18, the J call TRBJ2-3, with 11 bases identical to TRBD2. Germline trimming cut 6 bases from V and 0 bases from J; bases unmatched to any gene: 8. Germline CDR1 and CDR2: KGHSH and LQKENI. This CDR3 spans 17 amino acids. The full variable domain, completed using reference TRBV18 and TRBJ2-3, is NAGVMQNPRHLVRRRGQEARLRCSPMKGHSHVYWYRQLPEEGLKFMVYLQKENIIDESGMPKERFSAEFPKEGPSILRIQQVVRGDSAAYFCASSLGVAGGSTDTQYFGPGTRLTVL.

J is TRBJ1-4 and V is TRBV4-2, with 7 bases identical to TRBD1. CDR3 length: 16 residues. The germline gives CDR1 LGHNA, CDR2 YNFKEQ. The ends lost 4 bases at V and 5 bases at J; junction bases unmatched: 10. CDR3 region: CASSRDGGGRNEKLFF. In nucleotides, the CDR3 is TGTGCCAGCAGCCGAGACGGAGGGGGCCGAAATGAAAAACTGTTTTTT.

This chain joins TRBV11-2 and TRBJ2-7; 9 nucleotides align to TRBD1. The CDR3 has 14 residues. Germline V lookup: CDR1 SGHAT, CDR2 FQNNGV. V lost 5 bases, J lost 5 bases, and 7 bases stayed unmatched. CDR3 nucleotides: TGTGCCAGCAGCCTCAACAGGGGGCCTGACGAGCAGTACTTC. Amino acid sequence: CASSLNRGPDEQYF.

V is TRBV28 and J is TRBJ2-5; D perhaps matches TRBD2 (5 bases). V shed 3 bases and J shed 9 bases, with 14 bases lying between them. The CDR3 has 13 residues. CDR1 is MDHEN and CDR2 is SYDVKM in the germline V gene. CDR3 amino acids: CASSFPNGESQYF. In DNA, the CDR3 is TGTGCCAGCAGTTTCCCTAATGGGGAGTCCCAGTACTTC.

V is TRBV20-1 and J is TRBJ2-3; D ambiguous. The CDR3 length is 11 residues. V lost 3 bases, J lost 3 bases, and 4 bases lay in between. Per the germline V gene, CDR1 is DFQATT and CDR2 is SNEGSKA (reference sequence). The CDR3 is CSARSTDTQYF. The DNA of the CDR3 is TGCAGTGCTAGGTCTACAGATACGCAGTATTTT.

The chain links TRBV27 to TRBJ1-6; 10 bases are a match to TRBD1. V was pared by 7 bases and J by 9 bases, with 6 bases of the junction left unmatched. The germline CDR1 and CDR2 sequences are MNHEY and SMNVEV (reference sequence). The CDR3 spans 14 residues. The CDR3 nucleotides are TGTGCCAGCACCTTAGGGACAGGGGTTTCACCCCTCCACTTT. This encodes CASTLGTGVSPLHF.

DNA of the CDR3: TGCACCAGCAGCCAAGTGAGGGAGATGGAGACCCAGTACTTC. Its translation is CTSSQVREMETQYF. V gene TRBV1 combines with J gene TRBJ2-5; the table calls TRBD2, which could not be checked here. TRBV1 is assigned pseudogene status. This CDR3 has 14 amino acids.

The genes are TRBV6-5 and TRBJ2-3; D gene uncertain. From germline, CDR1 is MNHEY and CDR2 SVGAGI. The V end was cut by 6 bases, the J end by 0 bases, with 10 bases between. The CDR3 contains 14 residues. Written as DNA, the CDR3 is TGTGCCAGCAGGATAGGACCAAGCACAGATACGCAGTATTTT. Amino acid sequence: CASRIGPSTDTQYF.

The J gene is TRBJ2-5, the V gene TRBV30; D remains unclear. From germline, CDR1 is GTSNPN and CDR2 SVGIG (reference sequence). The CDR3 has 13 residues. Trimming removed 1 base from V and 5 bases from J, with 11 bases in between. This chain's CDR3 is CAWSEGLTETQYF. As DNA, the CDR3 is TGTGCCTGGAGTGAAGGGTTAACGGAGACCCAGTACTTC.

The rearrangement joins TRBV30 to TRBJ1-5; weak D call: TRBD1 (5 bases). The CDR3 extends over 15 amino acids. The V and J ends lost 0 bases and 3 bases respectively, with 12 bases between them. Looked up from germline, CDR1 is GTSNPN and CDR2 is SVGIG (reference sequence). The CDR3 protein is CAWSVGTLTNQPQHF. The CDR3 bases are TGTGCCTGGAGTGTAGGGACCCTCACCAATCAGCCCCAGCATTTT.

The V gene is TRBV11-3, the J gene TRBJ2-3, with 9 bases aligning to TRBD1. Losses at the gene ends were 4 bases for V and 1 base for J; bases not matched to a gene: 3. CDR1 and CDR2 from the germline V gene are SGHNT and YENEEA. The CDR3 contains 15 residues. CDR3 in DNA: TGTGCCAGCAGCTCGTGGACAGGGGGCACAGATACGCAGTATTTT. It codes for CASSSWTGGTDTQYF.

This clone has only a few counts. The rearrangement uses TRBV25-1 and TRBJ1-5; no firm D call. The germline gives CDR1 MGHDK, CDR2 SYGVNS. Trimming stripped 5 bases from V and 2 bases from J, with 7 bases between. The length of the CDR3 is 13 residues. CDR3: CASSTDGNQPQHF. DNA of the CDR3: TGTGCCAGCAGTACAGATGGCAATCAGCCCCAGCATTTT.